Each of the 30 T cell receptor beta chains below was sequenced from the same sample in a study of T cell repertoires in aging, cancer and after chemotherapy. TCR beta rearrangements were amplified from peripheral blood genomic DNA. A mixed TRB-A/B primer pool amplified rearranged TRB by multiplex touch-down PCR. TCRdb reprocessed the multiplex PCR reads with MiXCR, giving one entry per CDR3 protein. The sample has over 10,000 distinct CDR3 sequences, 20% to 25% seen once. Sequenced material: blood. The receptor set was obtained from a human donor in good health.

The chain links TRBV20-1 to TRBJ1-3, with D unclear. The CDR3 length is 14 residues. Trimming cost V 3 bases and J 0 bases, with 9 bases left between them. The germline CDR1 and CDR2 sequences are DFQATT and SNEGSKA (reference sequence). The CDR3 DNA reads TGCAGTGCTAGGCCCCAACGCTCTGGAAACACCATATATTTT. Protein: CSARPQRSGNTIYF.

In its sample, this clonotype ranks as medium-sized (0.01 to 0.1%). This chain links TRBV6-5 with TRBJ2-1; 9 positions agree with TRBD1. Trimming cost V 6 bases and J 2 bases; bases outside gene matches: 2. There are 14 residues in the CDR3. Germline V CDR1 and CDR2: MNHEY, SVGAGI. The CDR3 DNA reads TGTGCCAGCAGAAGACAGGGGGCCTACAATGAGCAGTTCTTC. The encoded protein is CASRRQGAYNEQFF.

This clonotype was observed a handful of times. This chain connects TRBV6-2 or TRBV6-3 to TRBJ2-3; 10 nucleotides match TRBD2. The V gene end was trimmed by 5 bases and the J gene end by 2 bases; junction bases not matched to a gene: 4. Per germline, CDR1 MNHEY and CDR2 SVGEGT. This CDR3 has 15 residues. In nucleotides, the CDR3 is TGTGCCAGCAGTCCTAGCGGGGGCCACACAGATACGCAGTATTTT. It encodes CASSPSGGHTDTQYF.

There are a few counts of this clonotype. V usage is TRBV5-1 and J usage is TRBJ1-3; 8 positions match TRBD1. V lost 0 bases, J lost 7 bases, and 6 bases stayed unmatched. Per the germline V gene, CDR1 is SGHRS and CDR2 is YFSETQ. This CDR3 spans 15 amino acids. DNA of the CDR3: TGCGCCAGCAGCTTGGGCGACAGGGGATTCAACACCATATATTTT. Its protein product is CASSLGDRGFNTIYF.

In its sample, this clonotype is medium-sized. The CDR3: CAIKRELAYEQYF. For the CDR3, the DNA is TGTGCCATCAAGCGGGAACTGGCCTACGAGCAGTACTTC. The rearrangement joins TRBV10-3 to TRBJ2-7; 7 bases align to TRBD2. There are 13 residues in the CDR3. V lost 7 bases, J lost 2 bases, and 5 bases stayed unmatched. CDR1 is ENHRY and CDR2 is SYGVKD in the germline V gene.

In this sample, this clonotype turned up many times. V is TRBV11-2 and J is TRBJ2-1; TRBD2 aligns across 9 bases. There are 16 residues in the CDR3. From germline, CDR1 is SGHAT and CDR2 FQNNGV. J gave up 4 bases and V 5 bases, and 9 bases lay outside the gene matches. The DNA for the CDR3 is TGTGCCAGCAGCCCCAAGCGTAGCGGGGGATACAATGAGCAGTTCTTC. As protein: CASSPKRSGGYNEQFF.

The CDR3 DNA follows: TGTGCCAGCAGCTACGGGACAGGGAGTCAGCCCCAGCATTTT. It yields the protein CASSYGTGSQPQHF. The chain links TRBV7-2 to TRBJ1-5, with 9 bases aligning to TRBD1. Germline CDR1 reads SGHTA; CDR2 reads FQGNSA. V trimming: 4 bases; J trimming: 6 bases; junction bases outside the gene matches: 4. The CDR3 is 14 amino acids. The entire variable domain, with the rest obtained from reference TRBV7-2 and TRBJ1-5, is as follows: GAGVSQSPSNKVTEKGKDVELRCDPISGHTALYWYRQSLGQGLEFLIYFQGNSAPDKSGLPSDRFSAERTGGSVSTLTIQRTQQEDSAVYLCASSYGTGSQPQHFGDGTRLSIL.

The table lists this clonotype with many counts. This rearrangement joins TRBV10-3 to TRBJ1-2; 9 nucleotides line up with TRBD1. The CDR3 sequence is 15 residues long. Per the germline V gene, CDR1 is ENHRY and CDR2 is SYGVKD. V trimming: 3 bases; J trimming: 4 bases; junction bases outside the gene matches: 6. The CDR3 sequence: CAISDSGQGLYGYTF. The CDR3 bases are TGTGCCATCAGTGACTCGGGACAGGGCCTCTATGGCTACACCTTC.

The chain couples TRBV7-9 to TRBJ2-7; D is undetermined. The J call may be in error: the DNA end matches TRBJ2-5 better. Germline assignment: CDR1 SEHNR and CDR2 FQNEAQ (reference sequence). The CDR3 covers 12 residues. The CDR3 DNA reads TGTGCCAGCAGCCAAATCGAGGAGACCCAGTACTTC. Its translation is CASSQIEETQYF.

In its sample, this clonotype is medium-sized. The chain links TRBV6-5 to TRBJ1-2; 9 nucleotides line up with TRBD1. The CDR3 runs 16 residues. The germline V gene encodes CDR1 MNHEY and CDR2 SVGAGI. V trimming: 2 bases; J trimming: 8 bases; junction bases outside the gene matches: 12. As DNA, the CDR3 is TGTGCCAGCAGTTACACCCCGGGACAGGGAGTCATAGGCTACACCTTC. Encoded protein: CASSYTPGQGVIGYTF.

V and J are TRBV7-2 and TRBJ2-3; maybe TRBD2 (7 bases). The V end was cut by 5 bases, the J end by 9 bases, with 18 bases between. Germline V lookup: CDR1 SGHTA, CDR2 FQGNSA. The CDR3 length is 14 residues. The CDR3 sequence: CASSRHWEGVTQYF. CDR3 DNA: TGTGCCAGCAGCCGTCACTGGGAGGGGGTAACGCAGTATTTT.

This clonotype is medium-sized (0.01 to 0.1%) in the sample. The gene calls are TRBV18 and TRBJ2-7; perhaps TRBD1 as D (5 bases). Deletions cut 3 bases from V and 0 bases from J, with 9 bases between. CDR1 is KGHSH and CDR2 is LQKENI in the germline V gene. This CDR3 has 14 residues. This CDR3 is CASSPGQASYEQYF. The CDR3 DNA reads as TGTGCCAGCTCACCGGGGCAGGCCTCCTACGAGCAGTACTTC.

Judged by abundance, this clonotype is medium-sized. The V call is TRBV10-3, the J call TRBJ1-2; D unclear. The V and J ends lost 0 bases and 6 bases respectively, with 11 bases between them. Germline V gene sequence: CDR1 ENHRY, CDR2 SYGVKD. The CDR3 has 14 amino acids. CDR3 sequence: CAISESGSRDGYTF. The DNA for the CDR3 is TGTGCCATCAGTGAGTCGGGTAGTAGGGATGGCTACACCTTC.

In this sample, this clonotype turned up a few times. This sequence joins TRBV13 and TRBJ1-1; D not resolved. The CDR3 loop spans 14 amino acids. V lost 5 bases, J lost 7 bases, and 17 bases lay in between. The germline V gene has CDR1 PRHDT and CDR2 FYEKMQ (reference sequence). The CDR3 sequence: CASSKARIMNEAFF. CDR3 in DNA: TGTGCCAGCAGCAAGGCTCGAATAATGAATGAAGCTTTCTTT.

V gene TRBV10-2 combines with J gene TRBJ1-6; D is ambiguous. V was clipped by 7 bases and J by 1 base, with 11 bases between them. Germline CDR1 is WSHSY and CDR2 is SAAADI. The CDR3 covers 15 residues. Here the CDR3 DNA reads TGCGCCAGCATAGGCGAACGATCCTATAATTCACCCCTCCACTTT. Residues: CASIGERSYNSPLHF.

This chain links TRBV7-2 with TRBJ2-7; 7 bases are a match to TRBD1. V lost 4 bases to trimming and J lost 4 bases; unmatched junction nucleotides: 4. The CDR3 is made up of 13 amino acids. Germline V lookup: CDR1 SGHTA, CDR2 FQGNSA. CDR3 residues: CASSSGGRYEQYF. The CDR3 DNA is TGTGCCAGCAGCTCAGGGGGAAGGTACGAGCAGTACTTC.

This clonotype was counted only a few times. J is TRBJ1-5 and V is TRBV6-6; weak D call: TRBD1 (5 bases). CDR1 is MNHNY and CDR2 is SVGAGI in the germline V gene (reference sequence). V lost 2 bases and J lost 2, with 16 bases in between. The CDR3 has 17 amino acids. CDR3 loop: CASSYPPGRSGNQPQHF. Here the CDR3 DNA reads TGTGCCAGCAGTTACCCACCGGGACGTTCTGGCAATCAGCCCCAGCATTTT.

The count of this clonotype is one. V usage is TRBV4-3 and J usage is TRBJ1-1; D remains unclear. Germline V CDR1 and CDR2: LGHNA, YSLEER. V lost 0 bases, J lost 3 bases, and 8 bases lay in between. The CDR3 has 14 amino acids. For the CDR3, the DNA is TGCGCCAGCAGCCAAGATTTCGGGGACACTGAAGCTTTCTTT. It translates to CASSQDFGDTEAFF.

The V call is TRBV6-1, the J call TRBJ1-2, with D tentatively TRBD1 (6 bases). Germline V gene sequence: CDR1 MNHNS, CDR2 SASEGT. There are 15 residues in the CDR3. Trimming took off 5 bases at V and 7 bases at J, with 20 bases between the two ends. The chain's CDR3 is CASSRLAGGPGGYTF. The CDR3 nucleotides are TGTGCCAGCAGTCGACTAGCGGGGGGGCCCGGTGGCTACACCTTC.

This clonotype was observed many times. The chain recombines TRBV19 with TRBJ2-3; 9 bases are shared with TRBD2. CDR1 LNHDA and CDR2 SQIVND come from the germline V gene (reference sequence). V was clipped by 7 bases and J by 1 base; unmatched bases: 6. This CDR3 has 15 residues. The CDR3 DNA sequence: TGTGCCAGTACCGAGATAGCGGGGGGCACAGATACGCAGTATTTT. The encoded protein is CASTEIAGGTDTQYF.

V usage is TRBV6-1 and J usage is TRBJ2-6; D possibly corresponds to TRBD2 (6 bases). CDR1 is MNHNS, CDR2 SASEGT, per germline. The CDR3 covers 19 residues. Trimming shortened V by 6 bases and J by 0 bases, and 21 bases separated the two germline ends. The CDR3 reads CASSRGAPGTLSGANVLTF. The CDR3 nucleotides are TGTGCCAGCAGCCGAGGGGCCCCCGGGACTCTCTCTGGGGCCAACGTCCTGACTTTC.

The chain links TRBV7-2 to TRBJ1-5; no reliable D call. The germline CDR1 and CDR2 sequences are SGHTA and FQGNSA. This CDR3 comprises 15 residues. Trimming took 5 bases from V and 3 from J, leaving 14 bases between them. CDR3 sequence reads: CASSRGGPFNQPQHF. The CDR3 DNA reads TGTGCCAGCAGCCGCGGCGGGCCCTTCAATCAGCCCCAGCATTTT. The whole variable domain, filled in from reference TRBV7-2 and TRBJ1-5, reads GAGVSQSPSNKVTEKGKDVELRCDPISGHTALYWYRQSLGQGLEFLIYFQGNSAPDKSGLPSDRFSAERTGGSVSTLTIQRTQQEDSAVYLCASSRGGPFNQPQHFGDGTRLSIL.

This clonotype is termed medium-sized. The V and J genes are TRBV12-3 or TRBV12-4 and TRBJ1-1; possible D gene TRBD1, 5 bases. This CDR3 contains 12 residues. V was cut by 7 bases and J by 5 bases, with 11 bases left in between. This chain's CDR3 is CASTTGLTEAFF. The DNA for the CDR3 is TGTGCCAGCACAACAGGATTAACTGAAGCTTTCTTT.

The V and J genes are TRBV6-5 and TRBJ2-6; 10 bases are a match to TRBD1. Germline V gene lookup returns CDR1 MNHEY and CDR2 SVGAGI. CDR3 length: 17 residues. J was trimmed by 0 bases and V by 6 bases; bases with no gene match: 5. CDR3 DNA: TGTGCCAGCAGCATGGACAGGGGGAACTCTGGGGCCAACGTCCTGACTTTC. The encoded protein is CASSMDRGNSGANVLTF.

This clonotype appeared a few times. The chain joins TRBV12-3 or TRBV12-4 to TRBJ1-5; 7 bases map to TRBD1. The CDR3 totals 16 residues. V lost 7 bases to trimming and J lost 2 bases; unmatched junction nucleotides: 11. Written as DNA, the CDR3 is TGTGCCAGCACCAAACGACAGGGTGTCGGCAATCAGCCCCAGCATTTT. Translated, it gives CASTKRQGVGNQPQHF.

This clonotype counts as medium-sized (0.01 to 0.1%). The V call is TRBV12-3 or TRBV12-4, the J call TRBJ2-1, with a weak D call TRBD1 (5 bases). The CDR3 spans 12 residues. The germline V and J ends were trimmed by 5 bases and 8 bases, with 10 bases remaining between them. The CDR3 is CASSTQGYEQFF. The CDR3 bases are TGTGCCAGCAGTACTCAGGGCTATGAGCAGTTCTTC.

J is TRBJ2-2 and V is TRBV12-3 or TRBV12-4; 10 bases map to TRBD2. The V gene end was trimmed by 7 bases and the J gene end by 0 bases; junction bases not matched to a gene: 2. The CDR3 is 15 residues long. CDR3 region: CASTLAGANTGELFF. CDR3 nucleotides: TGTGCCAGCACCCTAGCGGGGGCGAACACCGGGGAGCTGTTTTTT.

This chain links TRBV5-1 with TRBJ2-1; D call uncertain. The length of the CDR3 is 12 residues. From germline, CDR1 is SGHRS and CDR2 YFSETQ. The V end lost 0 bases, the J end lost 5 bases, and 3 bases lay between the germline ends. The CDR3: CASSLVNNEQFF. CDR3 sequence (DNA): TGCGCCAGCAGCTTGGTGAACAATGAGCAGTTCTTC.

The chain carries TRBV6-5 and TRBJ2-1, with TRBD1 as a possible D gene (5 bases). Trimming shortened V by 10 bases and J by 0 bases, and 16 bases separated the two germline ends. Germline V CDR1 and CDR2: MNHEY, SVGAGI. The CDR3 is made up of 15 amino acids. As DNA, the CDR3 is TGTGCCACCAGGCCGAGACAGAGCTCCTACAATGAGCAGTTCTTC. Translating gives CATRPRQSSYNEQFF.

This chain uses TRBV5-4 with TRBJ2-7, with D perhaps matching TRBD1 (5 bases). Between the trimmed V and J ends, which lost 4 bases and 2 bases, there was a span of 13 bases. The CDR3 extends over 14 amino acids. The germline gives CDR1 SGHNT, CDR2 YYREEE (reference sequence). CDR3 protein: CASSADSAPYEQYF. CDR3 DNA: TGTGCCAGCAGCGCTGACAGTGCGCCCTACGAGCAGTACTTC.